This T cell receptor (beta chain) was sequenced for a study of T-cell memory formation after mild COVID-19. General study findings and limits: Shrinking CD4+ clones were chiefly CM and EM; CD8+ ones were chiefly EMRA.

Points on this clonotype: Its antigen is unidentified.

MiXCR was run by TCRdb on the 5' RACE reads, yielding one entry per CDR3 protein. This table holds about 340,000 distinct CDR3 sequences, under 25% found once. Trimming removed 6 bases at V and 7 bases at J, with 10 bases between. The CDR3 runs 12 residues. The TCR originated in an adult woman who had mild COVID-19 (a few samples of this study predate the infection). Cell type and time point are not known. The sequenced material came from PBMCs or a T cell subset sorted from them (not recorded which). This rearrangement joins TRBV12-3 or TRBV12-4 to TRBJ2-1; D gene uncertain. The chain's CDR3 is CASRQSWNEQFF. DNA for the CDR3: TGTGCCAGCAGGCAGAGTTGGAATGAGCAGTTCTTC.